A selection of T cell receptor beta chains follows, all from one sample in a study of blood T cell repertoires in COVID-19. Profiled with immunoSEQ multiplex PCR; TCRdb holds only in-frame clones, not every one. The sample yields about 320,000 clones, roughly 90% seen once. Sequencing was done on a sample of PBMCs or T cells enriched from blood (not recorded which). Receptors originate from a woman aged 25-40 years who had been exposed to COVID-19. Each CDR3 is given with its conserved first and last residue. A D gene is named only where the DNA matches it firmly. The size of a clone is reported for some rows only, either as once, few or many, or as a class for expanded clones.

DNA: TGTGCCAGCAGCTTGGAGGTCAGGGGGTATGCGAACACCGGGGAGCTGTTTTTT; CDR3: CASSLEVRGYANTGELFF; D: TRBD1; J: TRBJ2-2; V: TRBV5-5; size: -
DNA: TGTGCCAGCAGCCGGCGGCTCAATGAGCAGTTCTTC; CDR3: CASSRRLNEQFF; D: -; J: TRBJ2-1; V: TRBV3-1/TRBV3-2; size: -
DNA: TGTGCCAGCAGCTGGCTGGACAGGGGAGGCTATGGCTACACCTTC; CDR3: CASSWLDRGGYGYTF; D: TRBD1; J: TRBJ1-2; V: TRBV5-4; size: -
DNA: TGCAGCGTTGGGCAGACCACAGTGGGCACTGAAGCTTTCTTT; CDR3: CSVGQTTVGTEAFF; D: -; J: TRBJ1-1; V: TRBV29-1; size: -
DNA: TGTGCCAGCACCCTCTCTGGCAGTTTGAACTCCTACGAGCAGTACTTC; CDR3: CASTLSGSLNSYEQYF; D: -; J: TRBJ2-7; V: TRBV6-6; size: -
DNA: TGTGCCAGCAGATCTGGGCTTTCTGCAGAGACCCAGTACTTC; CDR3: CASRSGLSAETQYF; D: -; J: TRBJ2-5; V: TRBV2; size: -
DNA: TGTGCCAGCAGGGCTGACAGGGGTAGCACTGAAGCTTTCTTT; CDR3: CASRADRGSTEAFF; D: TRBD1; J: TRBJ1-1; V: TRBV7-3; size: -
DNA: TGTGCCAGCTCAGAAACAGGAGCCGAGCAGTACTTC; CDR3: CASSETGAEQYF; D: -; J: TRBJ2-7; V: TRBV18; size: -
DNA: TGCGCCAGCAGATATGGACAGGGATGGTATGGCTACACCTTC; CDR3: CASRYGQGWYGYTF; D: TRBD1; J: TRBJ1-2; V: TRBV10-2; size: -
DNA: TGTGCCAGCAGTTCCTCGGGAGTGAGGACGGCTTTCTTT; CDR3: CASSSSGVRTAFF; D: -; J: TRBJ1-1; V: TRBV12-3/TRBV12-4; size: -
DNA: TGTGCCAGCAGCTGGACAAGAGGTGGACAAGAGACCCAGTACTTC; CDR3: CASSWTRGGQETQYF; D: -; J: TRBJ2-5; V: TRBV11-2; size: -
DNA: TGTGCCAGCAGCTCAGGACTAGCGGGTCACTCGGGGTTCTTC; CDR3: CASSSGLAGHSGFF; D: TRBD2; J: TRBJ2-1; V: TRBV7-2; size: -
DNA: TGCAGCGTTGCCCCCACTACCTACAATGAGCAGTTCTTC; CDR3: CSVAPTTYNEQFF; D: -; J: TRBJ2-1; V: TRBV29-1; size: -
DNA: TGCAGTGCCCGGGAAAACTATGGCTACACCTTC; CDR3: CSARENYGYTF; D: -; J: TRBJ1-2; V: TRBV20-1; size: -
DNA: TGTGCCAGCAGTTTAACGGCAGACAGCTACGAGCAGTACTTC; CDR3: CASSLTADSYEQYF; D: -; J: TRBJ2-7; V: TRBV27; size: -
DNA: TGTGCCAGCAGTGACCCGGGACATAACTACGAGCAGTACTTC; CDR3: CASSDPGHNYEQYF; D: -; J: TRBJ2-7; V: TRBV2; size: -
DNA: TGCAGCGTTGGGGGACAGGGGATTCGCGAGACCCAGTACTTC; CDR3: CSVGGQGIRETQYF; D: TRBD1; J: TRBJ2-5; V: TRBV29-1; size: -
DNA: TGCGCCAGCAGCTCGTTCGGGAGAACGGGGGAAGAGCAGTACTTC; CDR3: CASSSFGRTGEEQYF; D: -; J: TRBJ2-7; V: TRBV5-1; size: -
DNA: TGTGCCTGGAGTATGGAGGGGGCCTATAGGACTAATGAAAAACTGTTTTTT; CDR3: CAWSMEGAYRTNEKLFF; D: TRBD1; J: TRBJ1-4; V: TRBV30; size: once
DNA: TGTGCCAGCAGCCGCCGGCCGGATTCCAAGGGGGTAGATGGCTACACCTTC; CDR3: CASSRRPDSKGVDGYTF; D: -; J: TRBJ1-2; V: TRBV7-9; size: -
DNA: TGCGCCAGCATCTTAACGGGGGCAGATACGCAGTATTTT; CDR3: CASILTGADTQYF; D: -; J: TRBJ2-3; V: TRBV5-1; size: -
DNA: TGTGCCAGCAGCTTAGCGCGCCCGGGTCGCACAGATACGCAGTATTTT; CDR3: CASSLARPGRTDTQYF; D: -; J: TRBJ2-3; V: TRBV7-2; size: -
DNA: TGCGCCAGCAGCCAAGATTGGAGAGACAATTCACCCCTCCACTTT; CDR3: CASSQDWRDNSPLHF; D: -; J: TRBJ1-6; V: TRBV4-1; size: once
DNA: TGTGCCAGCTCACCACCAAGTGTGAGGGGGGGGACTGAAGCTTTCTTT; CDR3: CASSPPSVRGGTEAFF; D: -; J: TRBJ1-1; V: TRBV18; size: -
DNA: TGTGCCAGCAGTTACCGGCTGGACAGGGTTGCTTGGGGCTACACCTTC; CDR3: CASSYRLDRVAWGYTF; D: TRBD1; J: TRBJ1-2; V: TRBV6-5; size: -
DNA: TGTGCCAGCAGTCTAACTAGCGGGGGGGCCCTAGGAGAGACCCAGTACTTC; CDR3: CASSLTSGGALGETQYF; D: TRBD2; J: TRBJ2-5; V: TRBV6-6; size: -
DNA: TGTGCCAGCAGTTCGGGGGGGGATCAGCCCCAGCATTTT; CDR3: CASSSGGDQPQHF; D: -; J: TRBJ1-5; V: TRBV6-2/TRBV6-3; size: -
DNA: TGTGCCAGCAGTGAAATCAGGGGTTTTGGAAACACCATATATTTT; CDR3: CASSEIRGFGNTIYF; D: -; J: TRBJ1-3; V: TRBV6-1; size: -
DNA: TGCGCCAGCAGCTTGGCCCGGGGACAGCTTAAAGAGACCCAGTACTTC; CDR3: CASSLARGQLKETQYF; D: TRBD1; J: TRBJ2-5; V: TRBV5-1; size: -
DNA: TGTGCCAGCAGTATAACGGGGGGAAGGGAGACCCAGTACTTC; CDR3: CASSITGGRETQYF; D: TRBD2; J: TRBJ2-5; V: TRBV25-1; size: -
DNA: TGTGCCAGCAGCCCCGACCGTTCAAGTCCACGGGGAGAGACCCAGTACTTC; CDR3: CASSPDRSSPRGETQYF; D: -; J: TRBJ2-5; V: TRBV7-9; size: -
DNA: TGTGCCAGTAGTACAGGGTTTGAAAAACTGTTTTTT; CDR3: CASSTGFEKLFF; D: -; J: TRBJ1-4; V: TRBV19; size: -
DNA: TGCGCCAGCAGCCCGCAGACTAGCGGGGTGGAGACCCAGTACTTC; CDR3: CASSPQTSGVETQYF; D: TRBD2; J: TRBJ2-5; V: TRBV5-1; size: -
DNA: TGCAGTGCTAGTCCGGGGGATAGAGGAAACACCATATATTTT; CDR3: CSASPGDRGNTIYF; D: -; J: TRBJ1-3; V: TRBV20-1; size: -
DNA: TGTGCCAGCAGCCCATGTTGCGCAGGGGGCTTGAACACTGAAGCTTTCTTT; CDR3: CASSPCCAGGLNTEAFF; D: TRBD1; J: TRBJ1-1; V: TRBV7-9; size: -
DNA: TGTGCCAGCAGTTCCCAAGCCCGCACGCGGGCTTTCTTT; CDR3: CASSSQARTRAFF; D: -; J: TRBJ1-1; V: TRBV12-3/TRBV12-4; size: -
DNA: TGTGCCAGCAGCGCACTGGACAGGCTGAAGGACGAGCAGTACTTC; CDR3: CASSALDRLKDEQYF; D: TRBD1; J: TRBJ2-7; V: TRBV9; size: -
DNA: TGTGCCAGCAGTCTACAGGGATTCTACGAGCAGTACTTC; CDR3: CASSLQGFYEQYF; D: -; J: TRBJ2-7; V: TRBV6-2/TRBV6-3; size: once
DNA: TGTGCCACGACAGACGCAACTAATGAAAAACTGTTTTTT; CDR3: CATTDATNEKLFF; D: -; J: TRBJ1-4; V: TRBV19; size: -
DNA: TGTGCCACCAGCAGAGATCAGGCAGGTACTGGCTACACCTTC; CDR3: CATSRDQAGTGYTF; D: -; J: TRBJ1-2; V: TRBV15; size: -
DNA: TGTGCCAGCAGCCAAGGCGGACATAATATGAACACTGAAGCTTTCTTT; CDR3: CASSQGGHNMNTEAFF; D: -; J: TRBJ1-1; V: TRBV3-1/TRBV3-2; size: -
DNA: TGTGCCAGCTCACCGGGTCGGGGTTACGAGCAGTACTTC; CDR3: CASSPGRGYEQYF; D: -; J: TRBJ2-7; V: TRBV18; size: -
DNA: TGTGCCAGCAGCCCGGATCTAGCGGGGGAGACCTACGAGCAGTACTTC; CDR3: CASSPDLAGETYEQYF; D: TRBD2; J: TRBJ2-7; V: TRBV3-1/TRBV3-2; size: -
DNA: TGCGCCAGCAGCGTACTAGCGTCCCAAGAGACCCAGTACTTC; CDR3: CASSVLASQETQYF; D: TRBD2; J: TRBJ2-5; V: TRBV5-1; size: -
DNA: TGCGCCAGCAGCTTGGATTATGGGACAGTCTATGGCTACACCTTC; CDR3: CASSLDYGTVYGYTF; D: TRBD1; J: TRBJ1-2; V: TRBV5-1; size: -
DNA: TGTGCCATCAGGACAGGGGTCTACACTGAAGCTTTCTTT; CDR3: CAIRTGVYTEAFF; D: TRBD1; J: TRBJ1-1; V: TRBV10-3; size: -
DNA: TGTGCCAGCAGCGTCACAGGCCAGAACACTGAAGCTTTCTTT; CDR3: CASSVTGQNTEAFF; D: -; J: TRBJ1-1; V: TRBV9; size: once
DNA: TGCGCCAGCAGCTCGGCACCGGGACAGGGTAGGACTGAAGCTTTCTTT; CDR3: CASSSAPGQGRTEAFF; D: TRBD1; J: TRBJ1-1; V: TRBV5-1; size: -